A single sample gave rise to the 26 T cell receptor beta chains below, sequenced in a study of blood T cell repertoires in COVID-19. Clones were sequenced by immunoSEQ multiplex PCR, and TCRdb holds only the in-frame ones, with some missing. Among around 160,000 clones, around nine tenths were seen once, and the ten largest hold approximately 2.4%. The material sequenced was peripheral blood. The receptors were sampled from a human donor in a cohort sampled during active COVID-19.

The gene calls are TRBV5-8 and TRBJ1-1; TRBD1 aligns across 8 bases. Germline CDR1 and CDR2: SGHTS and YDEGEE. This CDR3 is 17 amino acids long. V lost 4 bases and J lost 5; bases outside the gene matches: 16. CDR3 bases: TGTGCCAGCAGCCACCGGACAGGGTTGGGTGTGGCGACTGAAGCTTTCTTT. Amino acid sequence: CASSHRTGLGVATEAFF.

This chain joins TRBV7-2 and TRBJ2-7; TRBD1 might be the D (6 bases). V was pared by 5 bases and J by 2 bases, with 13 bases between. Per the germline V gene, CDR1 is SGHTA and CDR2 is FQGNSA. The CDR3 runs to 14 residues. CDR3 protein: CASSAQGRTYEQYF. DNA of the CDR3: TGTGCCAGCAGCGCCCAGGGGCGAACCTACGAGCAGTACTTC. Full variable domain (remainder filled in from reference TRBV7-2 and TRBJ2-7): GAGVSQSPSNKVTEKGKDVELRCDPISGHTALYWYRQSLGQGLEFLIYFQGNSAPDKSGLPSDRFSAERTGGSVSTLTIQRTQQEDSAVYLCASSAQGRTYEQYFGPGTRLTVT.

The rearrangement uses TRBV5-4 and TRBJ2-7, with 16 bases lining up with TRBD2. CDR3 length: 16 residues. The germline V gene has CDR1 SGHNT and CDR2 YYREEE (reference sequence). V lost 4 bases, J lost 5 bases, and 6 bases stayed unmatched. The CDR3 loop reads CASSGGTSGGVHEQYF. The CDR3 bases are TGTGCCAGCAGCGGAGGGACTAGCGGGGGGGTCCACGAGCAGTACTTC.

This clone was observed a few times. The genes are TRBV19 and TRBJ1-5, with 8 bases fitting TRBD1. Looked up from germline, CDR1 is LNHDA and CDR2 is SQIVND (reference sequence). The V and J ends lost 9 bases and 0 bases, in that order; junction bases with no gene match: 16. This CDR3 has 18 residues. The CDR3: CASQLTDRGPYSNQPQHF. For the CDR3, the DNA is TGTGCCAGCCAACTAACTGACAGGGGCCCATATAGCAATCAGCCCCAGCATTTT.

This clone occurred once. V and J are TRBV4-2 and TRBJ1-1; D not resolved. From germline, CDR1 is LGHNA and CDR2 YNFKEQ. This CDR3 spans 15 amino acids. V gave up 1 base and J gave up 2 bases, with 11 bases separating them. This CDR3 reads CASSQVLLSNTEAFF. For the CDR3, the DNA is TGTGCCAGCAGCCAAGTCCTTCTAAGCAACACTGAAGCTTTCTTT.

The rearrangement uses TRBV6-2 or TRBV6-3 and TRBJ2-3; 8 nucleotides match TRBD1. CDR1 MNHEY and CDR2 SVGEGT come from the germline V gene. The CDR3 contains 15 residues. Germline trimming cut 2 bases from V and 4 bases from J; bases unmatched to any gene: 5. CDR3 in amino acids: CASSYGQGAADTQYF. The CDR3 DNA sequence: TGTGCCAGCAGTTACGGGCAGGGGGCCGCAGATACGCAGTATTTT.

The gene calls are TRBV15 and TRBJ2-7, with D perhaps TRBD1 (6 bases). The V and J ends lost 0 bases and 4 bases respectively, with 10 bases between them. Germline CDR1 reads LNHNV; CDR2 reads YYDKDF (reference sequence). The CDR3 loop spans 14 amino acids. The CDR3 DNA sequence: TGTGCCACCAGCAGAGACAGGGGAAGATACGAGCAGTACTTC. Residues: CATSRDRGRYEQYF.

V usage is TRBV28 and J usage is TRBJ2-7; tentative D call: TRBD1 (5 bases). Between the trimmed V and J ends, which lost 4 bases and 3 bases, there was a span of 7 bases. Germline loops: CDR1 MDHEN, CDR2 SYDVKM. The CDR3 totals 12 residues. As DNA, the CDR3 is TGTGCCAGCAGTTCAGGGAACTACGAGCAGTACTTC. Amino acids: CASSSGNYEQYF. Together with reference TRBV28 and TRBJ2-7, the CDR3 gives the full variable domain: DVKVTQSSRYLVKRTGEKVFLECVQDMDHENMFWYRQDPGLGLRLIYFSYDVKMKEKGDIPEGYSVSREKKERFSLILESASTNQTSMYLCASSSGNYEQYFGPGTRLTVT.

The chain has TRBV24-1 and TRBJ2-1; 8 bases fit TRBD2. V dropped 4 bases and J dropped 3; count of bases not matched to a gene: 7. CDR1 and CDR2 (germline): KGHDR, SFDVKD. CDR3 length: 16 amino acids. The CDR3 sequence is CATSDPGLVNYNEQFF. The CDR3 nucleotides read TGTGCCACCAGTGACCCGGGACTAGTTAACTACAATGAGCAGTTCTTC.

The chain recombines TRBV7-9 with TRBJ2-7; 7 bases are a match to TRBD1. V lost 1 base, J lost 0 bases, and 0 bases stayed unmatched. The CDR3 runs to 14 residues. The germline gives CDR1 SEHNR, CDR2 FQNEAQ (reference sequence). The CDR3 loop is CASSLDRGSYEQYF. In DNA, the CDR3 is TGTGCCAGCAGCTTAGACAGGGGCTCCTACGAGCAGTACTTC.

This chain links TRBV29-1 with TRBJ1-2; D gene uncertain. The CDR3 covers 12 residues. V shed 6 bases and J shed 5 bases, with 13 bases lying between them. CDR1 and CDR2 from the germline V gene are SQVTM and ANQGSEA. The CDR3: CSVQSGEYGYTF. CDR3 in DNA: TGCAGCGTACAAAGCGGGGAGTATGGCTACACCTTC. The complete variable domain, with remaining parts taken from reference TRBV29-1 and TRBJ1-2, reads SAVISQKPSRDICQRGTSLTIQCQVDSQVTMMFWYRQQPGQSLTLIATANQGSEATYESGFVIDKFPISRPNLTFSTLTVSNMSPEDSSIYLCSVQSGEYGYTFGSGTRLTVV.

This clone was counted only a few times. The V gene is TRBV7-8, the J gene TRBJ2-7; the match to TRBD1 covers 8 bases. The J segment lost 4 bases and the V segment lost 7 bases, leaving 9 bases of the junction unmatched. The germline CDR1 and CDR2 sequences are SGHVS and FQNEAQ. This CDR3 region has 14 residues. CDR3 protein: CASNHRTGTYEQYF. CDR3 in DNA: TGTGCCAGCAACCACCGGACAGGGACTTACGAGCAGTACTTC.

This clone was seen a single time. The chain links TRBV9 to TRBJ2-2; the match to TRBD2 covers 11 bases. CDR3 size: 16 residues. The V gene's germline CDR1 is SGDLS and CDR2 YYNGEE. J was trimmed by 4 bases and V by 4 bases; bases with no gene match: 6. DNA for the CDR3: TGTGCCAGCAGCCTTAGCGGGGGGGTTAGCACCGGGGAGCTGTTTTTT. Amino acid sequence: CASSLSGGVSTGELFF.

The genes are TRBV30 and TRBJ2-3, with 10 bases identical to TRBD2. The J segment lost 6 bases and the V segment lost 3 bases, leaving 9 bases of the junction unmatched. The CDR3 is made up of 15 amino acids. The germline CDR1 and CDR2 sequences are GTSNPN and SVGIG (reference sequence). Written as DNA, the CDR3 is TGTGCCTGGAGCCTAGCTAGCGGGAGTTTGGATACGCAGTATTTT. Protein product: CAWSLASGSLDTQYF.

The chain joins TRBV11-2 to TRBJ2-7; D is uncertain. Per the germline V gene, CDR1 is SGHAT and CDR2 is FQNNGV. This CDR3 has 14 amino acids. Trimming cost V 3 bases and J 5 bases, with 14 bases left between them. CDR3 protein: CASSFLQSPNEQYF. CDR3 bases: TGTGCCAGCAGCTTCTTGCAGTCCCCCAACGAGCAGTACTTC. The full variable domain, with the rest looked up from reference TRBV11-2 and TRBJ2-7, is EAGVAQSPRYKIIEKRQSVAFWCNPISGHATLYWYQQILGQGPKLLIQFQNNGVVDDSQLPKDRFSAERLKGVDSTLKIQPAKLEDSAVYLCASSFLQSPNEQYFGPGTRLTVT.

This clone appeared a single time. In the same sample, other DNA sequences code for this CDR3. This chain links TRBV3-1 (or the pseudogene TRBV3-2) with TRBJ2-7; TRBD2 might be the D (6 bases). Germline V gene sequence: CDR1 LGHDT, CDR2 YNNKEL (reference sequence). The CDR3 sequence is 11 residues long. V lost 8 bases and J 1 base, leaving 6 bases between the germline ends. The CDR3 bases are TGTGCCAGCCGGGGGTCCTACGAGCAGTACTTC. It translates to CASRGSYEQYF.

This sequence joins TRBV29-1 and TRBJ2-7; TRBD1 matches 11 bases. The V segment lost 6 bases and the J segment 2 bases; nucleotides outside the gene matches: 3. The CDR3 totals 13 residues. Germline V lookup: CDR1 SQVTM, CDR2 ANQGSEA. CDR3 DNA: TGCAGCGTATTGGGACAGGGGGCCTACGAGCAGTACTTC. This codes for CSVLGQGAYEQYF.

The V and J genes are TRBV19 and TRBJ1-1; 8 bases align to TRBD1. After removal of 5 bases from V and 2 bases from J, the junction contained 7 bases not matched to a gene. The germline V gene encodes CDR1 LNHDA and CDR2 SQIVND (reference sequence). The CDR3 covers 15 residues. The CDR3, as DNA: TGTGCCAGTAGTCTTGATACAGGGGGAAACACTGAAGCTTTCTTT. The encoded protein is CASSLDTGGNTEAFF.

This CDR3 is CASSPGISFETQYF. The CDR3 DNA reads TGTGCCAGCAGTCCCGGGATTAGTTTCGAGACCCAGTACTTC. The chain employs TRBV28 and TRBJ2-5, with D perhaps matching TRBD2 (5 bases). V lost 5 bases to trimming and J lost 5 bases, with 15 bases between them. From germline, CDR1 is MDHEN and CDR2 SYDVKM. This CDR3 comprises 14 residues.

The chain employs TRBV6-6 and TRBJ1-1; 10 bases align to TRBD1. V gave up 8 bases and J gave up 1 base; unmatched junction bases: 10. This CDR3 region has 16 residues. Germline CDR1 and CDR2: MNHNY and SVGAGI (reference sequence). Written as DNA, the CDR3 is TGTGCCAGCTCCCCAGGGACAGGGGTGAGGAACACTGAAGCTTTCTTT. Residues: CASSPGTGVRNTEAFF.

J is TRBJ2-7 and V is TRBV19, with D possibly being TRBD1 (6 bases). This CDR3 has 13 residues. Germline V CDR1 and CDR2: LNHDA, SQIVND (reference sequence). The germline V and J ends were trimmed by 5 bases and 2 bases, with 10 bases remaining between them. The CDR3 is CASSLAGAYEQYF. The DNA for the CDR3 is TGTGCCAGTAGTCTGGCAGGGGCCTACGAGCAGTACTTC.

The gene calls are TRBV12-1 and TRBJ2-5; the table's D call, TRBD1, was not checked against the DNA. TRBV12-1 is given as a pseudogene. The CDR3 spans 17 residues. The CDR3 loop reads CASSFAGAADIQETQYF. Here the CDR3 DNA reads TGTGCCAGCAGCTTTGCGGGGGCGGCTGATATACAAGAGACCCAGTACTTC.

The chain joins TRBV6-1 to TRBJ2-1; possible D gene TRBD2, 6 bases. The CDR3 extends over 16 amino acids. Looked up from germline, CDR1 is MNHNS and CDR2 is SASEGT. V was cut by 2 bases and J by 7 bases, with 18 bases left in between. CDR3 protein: CASSETGQSGRNEQFF. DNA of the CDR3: TGTGCCAGCAGTGAAACCGGTCAGAGCGGGCGGAATGAGCAGTTCTTC.

CDR3 sequence (DNA): TGTGCCAGCTCCCCCCGAGGACAAGTCTCCTACGAGCAGTACTTC. Its translation is CASSPRGQVSYEQYF. The chain has TRBV18 and TRBJ2-7; tentatively, D is TRBD1 (5 bases). Germline-derived CDR1 and CDR2 are KGHSH and LQKENI. V was pared by 6 bases and J by 0 bases, with 15 bases between. The CDR3 length is 15 residues.

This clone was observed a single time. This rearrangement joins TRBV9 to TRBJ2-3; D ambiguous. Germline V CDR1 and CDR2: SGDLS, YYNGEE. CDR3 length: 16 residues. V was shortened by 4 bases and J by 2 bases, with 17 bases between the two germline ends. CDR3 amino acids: CASSPSLERSTDTQYF. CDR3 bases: TGTGCCAGCAGCCCTTCCCTGGAGCGCTCCACAGATACGCAGTATTTT.

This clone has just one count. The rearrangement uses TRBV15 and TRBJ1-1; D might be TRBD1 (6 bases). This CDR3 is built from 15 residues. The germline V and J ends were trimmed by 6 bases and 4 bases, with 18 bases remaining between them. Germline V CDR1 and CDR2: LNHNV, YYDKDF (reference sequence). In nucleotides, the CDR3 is TGTGCCACCAGTCAGAGATCCCCAGGGGCCACTGAAGCTTTCTTT. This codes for CATSQRSPGATEAFF.